These 15 T cell receptor beta chains were sequenced from one sample in a study of blood T cell repertoires in COVID-19. Clones were read by immunoSEQ multiplex PCR, and TCRdb kept only the in-frame ones, dropping some. The table includes some 83,000 clones, 86% detected once. Specimen: peripheral blood. Every receptor here comes from a man aged 45-60 years with active COVID-19.

The chain recombines TRBV5-5 with TRBJ2-7, with D possibly matching TRBD1 (7 bases). The CDR3 totals 14 residues. V gave up 5 bases and J gave up 6 bases, with 18 bases separating them. Looked up from germline, CDR1 is SGHKS and CDR2 is YYEKEE (reference sequence). CDR3 in amino acids: CASRLGGTVLEQYF. The CDR3, as DNA: TGTGCCAGCAGACTCGGAGGGACAGTACTCGAGCAGTACTTC.

This clone was detected only a few times. The rearrangement links TRBV7-6 to TRBJ2-7; 8 nucleotides agree with TRBD2. With V trimmed by 3 bases and J by 1 base, 11 bases remained unmatched. Germline values: CDR1 SGHVS, CDR2 FNYEAQ. The CDR3 totals 17 residues. CDR3 protein: CASSFPRAGVRSYEQYF. For the CDR3, the DNA is TGTGCCAGCAGCTTTCCCCGAGCGGGAGTAAGGTCCTACGAGCAGTACTTC. The full variable domain, rest sourced from reference TRBV7-6 and TRBJ2-7, is GAGVSQSPRYKVTKRGQDVALRCDPISGHVSLYWYRQALGQGPEFLTYFNYEAQQDKSGLPNDRFSAERPEGSISTLTIQRTEQRDSAMYRCASSFPRAGVRSYEQYFGPGTRLTVT.

J is TRBJ2-1 and V is TRBV24-1; 10 nucleotides align to TRBD2. After removal of 4 bases from V and 7 bases from J, the junction contained 6 bases not matched to a gene. The CDR3 consists of 15 residues. Germline V lookup: CDR1 KGHDR, CDR2 SFDVKD. DNA of the CDR3: TGTGCCACCAGTGACCTAGCGGGAGATGTTAATGAGCAGTTCTTC. Amino acids: CATSDLAGDVNEQFF.

CDR3 nucleotides: TGTGCCAGCAGCTTCACCCACGACAGGGGGGGCACTGAAGCTTTCTTT. This codes for CASSFTHDRGGTEAFF. This chain joins TRBV5-6 and TRBJ1-1, with 9 positions matching TRBD1. J gave up 4 bases and V 2 bases, and 9 bases lay outside the gene matches. Germline CDR1 SGHDT, CDR2 YYEEEE. This CDR3 spans 16 amino acids. Filled out from reference TRBV5-6 and TRBJ1-1, the complete variable domain reads DAGVTQSPTHLIKTRGQQVTLRCSPKSGHDTVSWYQQALGQGPQFIFQYYEEEERQRGNFPDRFSGHQFPNYSSELNVNALLLGDSALYLCASSFTHDRGGTEAFFGQGTRLTVV.

This clone has a handful of counts. The chain employs TRBV6-1 and TRBJ1-5, with TRBD1 identical over 7 bases. Germline assignment: CDR1 MNHNS and CDR2 SASEGT. The trim removed 0 bases at V and 6 bases at J, leaving 2 bases unmatched. There are 14 residues in the CDR3. CDR3 DNA sequence: TGTGCCAGCAGTGAAGCGAAGGGGGCTCAGCCCCAGCATTTT. It is translated as CASSEAKGAQPQHF.

The chain couples TRBV11-1 to TRBJ2-2; 10 bases map to TRBD1. CDR1 is SGHAT, CDR2 FQDESV, per germline (reference sequence). This CDR3 region has 15 residues. J gave up 5 bases and V 7 bases, and 7 bases lay outside the gene matches. The DNA for the CDR3 is TGTGCCAGCACCCGACAGGGGGCGCCAACCGGGGAGCTGTTTTTT. This codes for CASTRQGAPTGELFF.

CDR3 protein: CASSLVMANEQFF. The DNA of the CDR3 is TGTGCCAGCAGCCTCGTGATGGCCAATGAGCAGTTCTTC. V and J are TRBV7-2 and TRBJ2-1; D ambiguous. Trimming took off 5 bases at V and 6 bases at J, with 11 bases between the two ends. The germline gives CDR1 SGHTA, CDR2 FQGNSA. CDR3 length: 13 residues.

This clone was found a few times. This sequence joins TRBV4-2 and TRBJ1-5; no clear D. There are 16 residues in the CDR3. Per germline, CDR1 LGHNA and CDR2 YNFKEQ. The germline V and J ends were trimmed by 0 bases and 0 bases, with 9 bases remaining between them. CDR3 in amino acids: CASSQEAGLSNQPQHF. The DNA for the CDR3 is TGTGCCAGCAGCCAAGAGGCGGGCCTTAGCAATCAGCCCCAGCATTTT.

The chain joins TRBV24-1 to TRBJ1-5, with D uncertain. This CDR3 region has 12 residues. Germline V CDR1 and CDR2: KGHDR, SFDVKD. Trimming cost V 9 bases and J 2 bases, with 7 bases left between them. CDR3 in amino acids: CATGRGNQPQHF. The DNA for the CDR3 is TGTGCCACCGGGCGGGGCAATCAGCCCCAGCATTTT.

The chain links TRBV28 to TRBJ2-5; D is possibly TRBD2 (5 bases). The germline V and J ends were trimmed by 3 bases and 7 bases, with 12 bases remaining between them. The CDR3 is 13 amino acids. Looked up from germline, CDR1 is MDHEN and CDR2 is SYDVKM. CDR3 sequence reads: CASSLGGGGTQYF. The CDR3, as DNA: TGTGCCAGCAGTTTGGGTGGAGGTGGGACCCAGTACTTC.

This clone came up once. The chain recombines TRBV6-2 or TRBV6-3 with TRBJ1-1; 9 nucleotides line up with TRBD1. From germline, CDR1 is MNHEY and CDR2 SVGEGT. The junction had 7 bases not matched to a gene; V was cut back by 4 bases and J by 4 bases. The CDR3 has 15 amino acids. As DNA, the CDR3 is TGTGCCAGCAGTTCTGGGACAGGGCTGCCCACTGAAGCTTTCTTT. Translation: CASSSGTGLPTEAFF.

This CDR3 is CASTGAGSGHRSRQPQHF. As DNA, the CDR3 is TGTGCCAGTACCGGGGCAGGGTCGGGACATAGATCGAGGCAGCCCCAGCATTTT. The chain is built from TRBV19 and TRBJ1-5; a possible D gene is TRBD1 (6 bases). This CDR3 has 18 amino acids. V was clipped by 7 bases and J by 7 bases, with 29 bases between them. The germline V gene has CDR1 LNHDA and CDR2 SQIVND (reference sequence).

The chain is built from TRBV28 and TRBJ1-2; 9 bases are a match to TRBD1. J lost 5 bases, V lost 9 bases, and 7 bases had no gene match. The CDR3 extends over 13 amino acids. CDR1 and CDR2 (germline): MDHEN, SYDVKM. This CDR3 reads CASRDRAYYGYTF. The CDR3 DNA sequence: TGTGCCAGTAGGGACAGGGCTTATTATGGCTACACCTTC.

The chain carries TRBV7-9 and TRBJ2-2; 7 nucleotides line up with TRBD1. V gave up 5 bases and J gave up 1 base; unmatched junction bases: 4. Germline V gene sequence: CDR1 SEHNR, CDR2 FQNEAQ (reference sequence). The CDR3 runs 15 residues. This CDR3 is CASSLGQVNTGELFF. The DNA of the CDR3 is TGTGCCAGCAGCCTAGGACAGGTGAACACCGGGGAGCTGTTTTTT.

This clone was observed once. The chain links TRBV5-6 to TRBJ1-2, with 7 positions matching TRBD1. J was trimmed by 3 bases and V by 4 bases; bases with no gene match: 12. The CDR3 has 16 amino acids. The germline V gene encodes CDR1 SGHDT and CDR2 YYEEEE. The CDR3 loop reads CASSVLTGKMYYGYTF. CDR3 nucleotide sequence: TGTGCCAGCAGCGTGTTGACAGGGAAGATGTACTATGGCTACACCTTC.